This TCR beta chain is from a study of OX40 agonist ivuxolimab in advanced cancers. This table comes from immunoSEQ multiplex PCR, and its TCRdb copy is limited to in-frame clones, with some not included. This sample has more than 30,000 clones, with roughly 87% found just once. Looked up from germline, CDR1 is MNHNS and CDR2 is SASEGT. V was trimmed by 2 bases and J by 5 bases, leaving 15 bases between them. The CDR3 extends over 15 amino acids. The sample here was CD4+ or CD8+ T cells sorted from blood, taken in a trial of the OX40 agonist ivuxolimab. This sequence originates from an adult with an advanced solid tumor such as melanoma, head and neck, liver or kidney cancer. This sequence joins TRBV6-1 and TRBJ1-1; tentatively, D is TRBD1 (6 bases). CDR3 in DNA: TGTGCCAGCAGTGAAAGGCATGGGGGGCCTACTGAAGCTTTCTTT. It is translated as CASSERHGGPTEAFF.